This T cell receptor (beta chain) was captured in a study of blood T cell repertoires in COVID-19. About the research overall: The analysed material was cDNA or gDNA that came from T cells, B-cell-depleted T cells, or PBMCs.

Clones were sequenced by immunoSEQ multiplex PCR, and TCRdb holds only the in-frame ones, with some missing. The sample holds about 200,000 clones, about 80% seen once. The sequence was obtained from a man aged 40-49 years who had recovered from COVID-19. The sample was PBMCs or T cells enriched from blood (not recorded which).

CDR3 amino acids: CASSQEQGLTFGYGYTF. The CDR3, as DNA: TGTGCCAGCAGCCAAGAACAAGGTTTGACATTCGGCTATGGCTACACCTTC. The chain has TRBV3-1 (or the pseudogene TRBV3-2) and TRBJ1-2; D remains unclear. The germline V gene has CDR1 LGHDT and CDR2 YNNKEL (reference sequence). This CDR3 contains 17 residues. V was cut by 0 bases and J by 4 bases, with 18 bases left in between.